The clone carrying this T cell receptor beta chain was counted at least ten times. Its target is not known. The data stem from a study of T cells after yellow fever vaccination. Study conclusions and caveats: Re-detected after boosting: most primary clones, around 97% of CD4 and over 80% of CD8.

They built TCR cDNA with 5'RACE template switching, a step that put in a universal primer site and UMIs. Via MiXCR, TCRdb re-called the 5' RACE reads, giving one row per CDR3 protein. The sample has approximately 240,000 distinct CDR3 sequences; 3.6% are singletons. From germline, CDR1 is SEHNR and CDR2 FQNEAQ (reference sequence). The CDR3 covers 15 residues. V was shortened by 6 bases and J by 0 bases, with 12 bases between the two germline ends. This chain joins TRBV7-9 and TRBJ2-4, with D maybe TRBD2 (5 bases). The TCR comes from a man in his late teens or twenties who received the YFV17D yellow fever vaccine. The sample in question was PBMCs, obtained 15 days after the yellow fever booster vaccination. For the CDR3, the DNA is TGTGCCAGCAGGGGGAGTGATCTAGCCAAAAACATTCAGTACTTC. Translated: CASRGSDLAKNIQYF.